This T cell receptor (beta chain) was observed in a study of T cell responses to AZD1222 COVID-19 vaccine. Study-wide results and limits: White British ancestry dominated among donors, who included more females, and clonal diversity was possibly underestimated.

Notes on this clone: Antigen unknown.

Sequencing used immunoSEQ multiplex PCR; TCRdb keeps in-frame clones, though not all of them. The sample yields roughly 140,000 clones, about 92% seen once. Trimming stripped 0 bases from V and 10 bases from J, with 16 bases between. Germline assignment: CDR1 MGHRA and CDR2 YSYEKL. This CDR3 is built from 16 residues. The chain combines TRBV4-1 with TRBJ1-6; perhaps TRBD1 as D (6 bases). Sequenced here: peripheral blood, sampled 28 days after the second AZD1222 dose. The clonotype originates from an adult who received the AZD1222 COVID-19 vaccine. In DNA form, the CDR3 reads TGCGCCAGCAGCCAAGATCGACCAGGGGTTCACTCACCCCTCCACTTT. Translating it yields CASSQDRPGVHSPLHF.